These T cell receptor beta chains were read from a single sample in a study of blood T cell repertoires in COVID-19. The table came from immunoSEQ multiplex PCR; TCRdb's copy has only in-frame clones and leaves some out. The sample holds about 130,000 clones; 70% to 85% are singletons and the top ten take approximately 2.9%. The source material was peripheral blood. These receptor sequences come from a woman older than 75 with acute or convalescent COVID-19. Each CDR3 is given with its conserved first and last residue. A D gene is named only where the DNA matches it firmly. Some rows have no size entry. The others give once, few or many, or a class for an expanded clone.

V gene	CDR3 length	D gene	J gene	clone size	CDR3 DNA	CDR3 protein
TRBV27	16	NA	TRBJ1-2	NA	TGTGCCAGCAGTTTCCTTCAGACAGGCGGCTTCGATGGCTACACCTTC	CASSFLQTGGFDGYTF
TRBV18	15	TRBD1	TRBJ1-1	NA	TGTGCCAGCTCGATCTTGGGACAGACTAACACTGAAGCTTTCTTT	CASSILGQTNTEAFF
TRBV7-2	12	NA	TRBJ2-3	NA	TGTGCCAGCAGCCCATCGGGAGATACGCAGTATTTT	CASSPSGDTQYF
TRBV5-1	16	TRBD2	TRBJ2-5	NA	TGCGCCAGCAGCTTAGGACTAGCGGGGGGGCAGGAGACCCAGTACTTC	CASSLGLAGGQETQYF
TRBV18	14	NA	TRBJ1-3	few	TGTGCCAGCTCACCACCCTTATCCGGAAACACCATATATTTT	CASSPPLSGNTIYF
TRBV9	15	TRBD1	TRBJ1-3	NA	TGTGCCAGCAGCGCCGACAGGGCCTCTGGAAACACCATATATTTT	CASSADRASGNTIYF
TRBV5-4	16	NA	TRBJ2-2	once	TGTGCCAGCACCAAAGGGGGCGGGGCGAACACCGGGGAGCTGTTTTTT	CASTKGGGANTGELFF
TRBV7-3	14	NA	TRBJ2-1	NA	TGTGCCAGCAGCTTTTCCCCCTACTACAATGAGCAGTTCTTC	CASSFSPYYNEQFF
TRBV5-8	15	NA	TRBJ2-5	once	TGTGCCAGCAGCCTACGGCAGGGGGGCGGTGAGACCCAGTACTTC	CASSLRQGGGETQYF
TRBV2	17	NA	TRBJ1-3	NA	TGTGCCAGCAGGGGCAAAAGGGGCCCGTATTCTGGAAACACCATATATTTT	CASRGKRGPYSGNTIYF
TRBV4-2	14	NA	TRBJ1-1	NA	TGTGCCAGCAGCCCATTGACTGGCAACACTGAAGCTTTCTTT	CASSPLTGNTEAFF
TRBV14	14	NA	TRBJ2-2	NA	TGTGCCAGCAGCCCCACAGAGAACACCGGGGAGCTGTTTTTT	CASSPTENTGELFF
TRBV27	18	TRBD2	TRBJ2-3	NA	TGTGCCAGCAGTTTTCTGCTAGCGGGGGGCAGGAGCACAGATACGCAGTATTTT	CASSFLLAGGRSTDTQYF
TRBV6-6	11	NA	TRBJ1-1	NA	TGTGCCAGCAGTCCCGGGACACAAAAGTTCTTT	CASSPGTQKFF
TRBV3-1/TRBV3-2	15	NA	TRBJ1-2	NA	TGTGCCAGCAGCCAAGGGGCAGGGCGAAGCTATGGCTACACCTTC	CASSQGAGRSYGYTF
TRBV4-1	15	TRBD2	TRBJ2-3	NA	TGCGCCAGCAGCCATTGGGACTACGGCACAGATACGCAGTATTTT	CASSHWDYGTDTQYF
TRBV6-5	15	NA	TRBJ1-5	NA	TGTGCCAGCAGAGCGGGGGGGTATAGCAATCAGCCCCAGCATTTT	CASRAGGYSNQPQHF
TRBV5-1	13	NA	TRBJ1-1	NA	TGCGCCAGCAGCTTGGAAGGGGGCACTGAAGCTTTCTTT	CASSLEGGTEAFF
TRBV7-9	17	TRBD1	TRBJ1-1	NA	TGTGCCAGCAGCTCGGTAGGGACAGGGGAGGGCAACACTGAAGCTTTCTTT	CASSSVGTGEGNTEAFF
TRBV11-2	16	TRBD2	TRBJ2-5	NA	TGTGCCAGCAGCTTAGATGAATCAGCGGGGGGCTGGGCCCAGTACTTC	CASSLDESAGGWAQYF
TRBV11-2	13	NA	TRBJ2-5	NA	TGTGCCAGCAGCCGTTACTGGCAAGAGACCCAGTACTTC	CASSRYWQETQYF
TRBV19	15	TRBD1	TRBJ1-1	few	TGTGCCAGTAGTAGGACAGGGGGCAGGAACACTGAAGCTTTCTTT	CASSRTGGRNTEAFF
TRBV10-3	12	TRBD1	TRBJ2-7	few	TGTGCCATCAGAGGGGGCAGGGAGGAGCAGTACTTC	CAIRGGREEQYF
TRBV28	18	NA	TRBJ1-6	NA	TGTGCCAGCAGTCTCAGGGGTAGAGGGAGCTCCTATAATTCACCCCTCCACTTT	CASSLRGRGSSYNSPLHF
TRBV3-1/TRBV3-2	15	NA	TRBJ2-7	NA	TGTGCCAGCAGCCGGCCGGGGGCGGGGGATTACGAGCAGTACTTC	CASSRPGAGDYEQYF
TRBV19	14	TRBD1	TRBJ1-5	NA	TGTGCCAGTAGTTGGGACAGGGCGGAACAGCCCCAGCATTTT	CASSWDRAEQPQHF
TRBV5-1	16	TRBD2	TRBJ2-1	NA	TGCGCCAGCAGCTTGGCGGTAGCGGGTTCCTACAATGAGCAGTTCTTC	CASSLAVAGSYNEQFF
TRBV24-1	13	NA	TRBJ1-5	few	TGTGCCACCAGACGGAGGTTAAATCAGCCCCAGCATTTT	CATRRRLNQPQHF
TRBV19	14	TRBD2	TRBJ2-1	NA	TGTGCCAGTAGTAGAGGCGAAACTAGCGGGGCCACCTTCTTC	CASSRGETSGATFF
TRBV10-3	17	TRBD2	TRBJ2-5	NA	TGTGCCATCAGTGAGGGGCGGGGGATGGCTGGGGCAGAGACCCAGTACTTC	CAISEGRGMAGAETQYF